The 7 T cell receptor beta chains reported below all come from one sample, sequenced in a study of OX40 agonist ivuxolimab in advanced cancers. The table came from immunoSEQ multiplex PCR; TCRdb's copy has only in-frame clones and leaves some out. The data show approximately 73,000 clones, with roughly 87% seen just once and approximately 1.2% held by the top ten. This material consisted of CD4+ or CD8+ T cells sorted from blood, taken in a trial of the OX40 agonist ivuxolimab. The receptors shown here come from an adult with an advanced solid tumor such as melanoma, head and neck, liver or kidney cancer.

This clone was seen a single time. The chain couples TRBV6-6 to TRBJ2-7; TRBD2 agrees at 11 bases. The CDR3 is 16 residues long. The trim removed 5 bases at V and 2 bases at J, leaving 8 bases unmatched. Germline V gene data show CDR1 as MNHNY and CDR2 as SVGAGI (reference sequence). The CDR3 loop is CASSPMTSGETYEQYF. Written as DNA, the CDR3 is TGTGCCAGCAGTCCAATGACTAGCGGGGAAACCTACGAGCAGTACTTC.

The chain has TRBV4-1 and TRBJ1-2; TRBD1 agrees at 7 bases. V shed 1 base, J shed 2 bases, and the junction held 4 bases outside the gene matches. The germline CDR1 and CDR2 sequences are MGHRA and YSYEKL. CDR3 length: 15 amino acids. The CDR3 sequence is CASSQGTGANYGYTF. The CDR3 DNA reads as TGCGCCAGCAGCCAAGGGACAGGCGCCAACTATGGCTACACCTTC.

In DNA, the CDR3 is TGCGCCAGCAGCTTGGCCGCGGGAAACACCATATATTTT. Protein sequence: CASSLAAGNTIYF. The rearrangement links TRBV5-1 to TRBJ1-3; no clear D gene. The CDR3 is 13 amino acids. The ends were cut back, 0 bases at V and 4 bases at J, with 5 bases in the middle. CDR1 SGHRS and CDR2 YFSETQ come from the germline V gene. Looking up the rest from reference TRBV5-1 and TRBJ1-3 gives the full variable domain: KAGVTQTPRYLIKTRGQQVTLSCSPISGHRSVSWYQQTPGQGLQFLFEYFSETQRNKGNFPGRFSGRQFSNSRSEMNVSTLELGDSALYLCASSLAAGNTIYFGEGSWLTVV.

The V gene is TRBV7-9, the J gene TRBJ2-7; D unresolved. The V end lost 5 bases, the J end lost 12 bases, and 17 bases lay between the germline ends. CDR1 and CDR2 from the germline V gene are SEHNR and FQNEAQ (reference sequence). The CDR3 extends over 12 amino acids. This CDR3 reads CASSLGTQRPYF. In DNA, the CDR3 is TGTGCCAGCAGCCTGGGAACCCAGAGACCGTACTTC.

The chain combines TRBV19 with TRBJ2-5, with 10 nucleotides matching TRBD2. Unmatched junction bases numbered 13, after V lost 5 bases and J lost 4 bases. CDR3 size: 17 residues. The germline V gene has CDR1 LNHDA and CDR2 SQIVND (reference sequence). CDR3 amino acids: CASSQSSGGSSLETQYF. CDR3 nucleotide sequence: TGTGCCAGTAGTCAATCTAGCGGGGGCTCTAGCCTAGAGACCCAGTACTTC. The full variable domain, its missing parts supplied by reference TRBV19 and TRBJ2-5, is DGGITQSPKYLFRKEGQNVTLSCEQNLNHDAMYWYRQDPGQGLRLIYYSQIVNDFQKGDIAEGYSVSREKKESFPLTVTSAQKNPTAFYLCASSQSSGGSSLETQYFGPGTRLLVL.

This rearrangement joins TRBV5-4 to TRBJ1-2; 7 bases line up with TRBD1. Germline assignment: CDR1 SGHNT and CDR2 YYREEE (reference sequence). This CDR3 region has 17 residues. The J segment lost 3 bases and the V segment lost 0 bases, leaving 11 bases of the junction unmatched. The CDR3 is CASSLAKLPGGDYGYTF. CDR3 bases: TGTGCCAGCAGCTTGGCCAAATTGCCAGGGGGAGACTATGGCTACACCTTC.

Many counts were recorded for this clone. This CDR3 is CASSRGNQPQHF. The CDR3 nucleotides read TGTGCCAGCAGTAGGGGCAATCAGCCCCAGCATTTT. The chain employs TRBV2 and TRBJ1-5; D gene ambiguous. V lost 5 bases to trimming and J lost 2 bases, with 4 bases between them. Germline assignment: CDR1 SNHLY and CDR2 FYNNEI. This CDR3 is 12 amino acids long.